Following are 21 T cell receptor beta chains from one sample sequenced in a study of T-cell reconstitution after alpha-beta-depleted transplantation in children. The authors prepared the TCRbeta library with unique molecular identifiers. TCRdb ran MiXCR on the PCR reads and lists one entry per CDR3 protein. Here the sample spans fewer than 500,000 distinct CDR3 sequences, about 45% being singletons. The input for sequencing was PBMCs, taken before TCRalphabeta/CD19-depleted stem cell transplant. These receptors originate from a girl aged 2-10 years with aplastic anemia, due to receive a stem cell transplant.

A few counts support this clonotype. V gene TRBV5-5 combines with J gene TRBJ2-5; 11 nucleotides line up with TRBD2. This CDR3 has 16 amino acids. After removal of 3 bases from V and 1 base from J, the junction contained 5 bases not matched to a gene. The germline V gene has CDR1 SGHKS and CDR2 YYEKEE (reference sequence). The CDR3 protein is CASSSIAGGVQETQYF. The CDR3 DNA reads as TGTGCCAGCAGCTCGATAGCGGGAGGGGTCCAAGAGACCCAGTACTTC.

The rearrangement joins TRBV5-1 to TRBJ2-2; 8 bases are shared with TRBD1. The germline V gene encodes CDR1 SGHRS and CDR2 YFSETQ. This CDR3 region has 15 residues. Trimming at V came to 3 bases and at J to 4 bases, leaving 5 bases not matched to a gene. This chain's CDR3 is CASSSGTGPTGELFF. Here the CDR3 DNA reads TGCGCCAGCAGCTCCGGGACAGGCCCCACCGGGGAGCTGTTTTTT.

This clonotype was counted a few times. CDR3 sequence (DNA): TGTGCCAGCAGCTTAGCGGAAGGGAAACTGTTTTTT. Its translation is CASSLAEGKLFF. The chain carries TRBV7-9 and TRBJ1-4; D is unclear. The V gene lost 0 bases and the J gene lost 11 bases, with 7 bases spanning the gap. The CDR3 spans 12 residues. The germline V gene has CDR1 SEHNR and CDR2 FQNEAQ (reference sequence).

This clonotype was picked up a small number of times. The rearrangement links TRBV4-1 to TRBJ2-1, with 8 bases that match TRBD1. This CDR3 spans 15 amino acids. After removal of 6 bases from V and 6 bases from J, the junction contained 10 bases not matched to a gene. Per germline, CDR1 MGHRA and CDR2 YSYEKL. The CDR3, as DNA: TGCGCCAGCAGTCAACCTGCCGGGACAGGCAATGAGCAGTTCTTC. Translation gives CASSQPAGTGNEQFF.

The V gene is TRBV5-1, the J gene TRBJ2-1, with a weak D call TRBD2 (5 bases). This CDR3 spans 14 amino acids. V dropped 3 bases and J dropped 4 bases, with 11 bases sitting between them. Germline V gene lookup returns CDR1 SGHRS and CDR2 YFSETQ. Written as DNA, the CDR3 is TGCGCCAGCAGCTCGGCGAGGGTTTACAATGAGCAGTTCTTC. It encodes CASSSARVYNEQFF.

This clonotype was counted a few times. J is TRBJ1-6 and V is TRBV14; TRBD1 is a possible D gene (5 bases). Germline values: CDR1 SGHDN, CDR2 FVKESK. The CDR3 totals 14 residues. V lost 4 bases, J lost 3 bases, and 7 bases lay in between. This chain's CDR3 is CASSRDFYNSPLHF. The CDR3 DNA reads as TGTGCCAGCAGCCGGGACTTCTATAATTCACCCCTCCACTTT.

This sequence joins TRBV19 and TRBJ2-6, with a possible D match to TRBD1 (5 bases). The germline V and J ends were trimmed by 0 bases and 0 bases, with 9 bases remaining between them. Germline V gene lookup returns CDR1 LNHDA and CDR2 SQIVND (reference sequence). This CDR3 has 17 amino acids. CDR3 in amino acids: CASSIDPRASGANVLTF. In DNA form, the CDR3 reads TGTGCCAGTAGTATAGATCCCAGGGCCTCTGGGGCCAACGTCCTGACTTTC.

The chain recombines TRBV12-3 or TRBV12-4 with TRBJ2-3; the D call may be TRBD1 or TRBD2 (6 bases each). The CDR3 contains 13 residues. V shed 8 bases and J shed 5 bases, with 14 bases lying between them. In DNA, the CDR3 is TGTGCCAGCGCTAGGGGGGTAGAAGATACGCAGTATTTT. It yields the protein CASARGVEDTQYF.

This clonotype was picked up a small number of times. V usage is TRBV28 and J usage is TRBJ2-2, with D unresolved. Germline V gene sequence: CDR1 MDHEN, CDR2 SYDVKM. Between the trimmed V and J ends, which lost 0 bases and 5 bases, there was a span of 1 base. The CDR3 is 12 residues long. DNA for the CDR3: TGTGCCAGCAGTTTATGGACCGGGGAGCTGTTTTTT. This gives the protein CASSLWTGELFF.

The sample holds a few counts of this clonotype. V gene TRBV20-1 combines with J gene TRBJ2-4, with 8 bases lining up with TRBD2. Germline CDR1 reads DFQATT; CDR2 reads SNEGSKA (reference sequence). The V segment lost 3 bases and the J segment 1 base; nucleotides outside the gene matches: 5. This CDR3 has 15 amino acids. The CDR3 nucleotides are TGCAGTGCTAGTTTGCCTAGCGGGGCCAAAAACATTCAGTACTTC. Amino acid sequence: CSASLPSGAKNIQYF.

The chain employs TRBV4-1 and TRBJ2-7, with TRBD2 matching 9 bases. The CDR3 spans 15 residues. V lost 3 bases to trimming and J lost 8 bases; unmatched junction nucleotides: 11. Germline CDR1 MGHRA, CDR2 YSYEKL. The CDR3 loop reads CASSQQAGGLLKQYF. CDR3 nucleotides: TGCGCCAGCAGCCAGCAAGCGGGGGGACTTTTGAAGCAGTACTTC.

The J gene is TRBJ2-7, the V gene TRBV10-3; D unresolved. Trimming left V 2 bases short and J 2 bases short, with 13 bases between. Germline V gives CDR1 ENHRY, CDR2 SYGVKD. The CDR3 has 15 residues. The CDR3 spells CAISESSGSPYEQYF. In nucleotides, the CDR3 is TGTGCCATCAGTGAGAGTTCCGGGTCCCCCTACGAGCAGTACTTC.

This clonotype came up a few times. The CDR3: CASSLAEVLRDPGELFF. The CDR3 nucleotides are TGCGCCAGCAGCTTGGCCGAAGTTTTGCGGGACCCCGGGGAGCTGTTTTTT. The chain is built from TRBV5-1 and TRBJ2-2; maybe TRBD2 (6 bases). V lost 0 bases to trimming and J lost 6 bases, with 18 bases between them. This CDR3 region has 17 residues. The germline gives CDR1 SGHRS, CDR2 YFSETQ. The full variable domain, in which reference TRBV5-1 and TRBJ2-2 provide the parts outside the CDR3, is KAGVTQTPRYLIKTRGQQVTLSCSPISGHRSVSWYQQTPGQGLQFLFEYFSETQRNKGNFPGRFSGRQFSNSRSEMNVSTLELGDSALYLCASSLAEVLRDPGELFFGEGSRLTVL.

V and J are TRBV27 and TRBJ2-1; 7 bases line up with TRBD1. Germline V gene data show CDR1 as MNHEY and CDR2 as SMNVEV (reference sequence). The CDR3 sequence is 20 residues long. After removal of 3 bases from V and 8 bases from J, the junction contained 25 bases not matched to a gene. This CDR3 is CASSFRPQSASVTQGDEQFF. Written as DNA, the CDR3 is TGTGCCAGCAGTTTTCGACCTCAAAGCGCGAGCGTCACGCAGGGGGATGAGCAGTTCTTC.

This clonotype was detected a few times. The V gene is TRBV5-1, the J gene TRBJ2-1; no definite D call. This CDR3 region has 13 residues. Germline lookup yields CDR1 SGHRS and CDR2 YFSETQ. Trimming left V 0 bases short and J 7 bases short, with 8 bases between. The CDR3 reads CASSLEPLNEQFF. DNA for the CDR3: TGCGCCAGCAGCTTGGAACCCCTTAATGAGCAGTTCTTC.

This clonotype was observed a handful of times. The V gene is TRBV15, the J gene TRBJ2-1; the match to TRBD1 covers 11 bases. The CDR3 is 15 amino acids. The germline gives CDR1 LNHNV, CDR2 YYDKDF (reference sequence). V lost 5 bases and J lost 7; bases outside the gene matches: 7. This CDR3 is CATSGRDRGVNEQFF. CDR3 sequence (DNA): TGTGCCACCAGCGGCCGGGACAGGGGGGTTAATGAGCAGTTCTTC.

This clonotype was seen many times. The CDR3 DNA is TGTGCCAGCAGTTATGGGACAGGGGGTTCCTATGGCTACACCTTC. This encodes CASSYGTGGSYGYTF. This rearrangement joins TRBV12-3 or TRBV12-4 to TRBJ1-2, with TRBD1 matching 11 bases. Germline trimming cut 4 bases from V and 4 bases from J; bases unmatched to any gene: 5. The CDR3 extends over 15 amino acids.

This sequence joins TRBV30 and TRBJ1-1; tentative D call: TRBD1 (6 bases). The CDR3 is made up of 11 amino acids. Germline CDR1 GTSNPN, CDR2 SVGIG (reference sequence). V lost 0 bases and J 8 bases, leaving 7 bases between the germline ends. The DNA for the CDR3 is TGTGCCTGGAGTGTAACAGGGGAAGCTTTCTTT. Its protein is CAWSVTGEAFF.

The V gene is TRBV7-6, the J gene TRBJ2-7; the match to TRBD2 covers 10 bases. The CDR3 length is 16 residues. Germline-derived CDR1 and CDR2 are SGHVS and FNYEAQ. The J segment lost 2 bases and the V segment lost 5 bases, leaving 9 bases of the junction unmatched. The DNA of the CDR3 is TGTGCCAGCAGCCTAGGGGCTAGCGGGAGCACCTACGAGCAGTACTTC. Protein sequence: CASSLGASGSTYEQYF.

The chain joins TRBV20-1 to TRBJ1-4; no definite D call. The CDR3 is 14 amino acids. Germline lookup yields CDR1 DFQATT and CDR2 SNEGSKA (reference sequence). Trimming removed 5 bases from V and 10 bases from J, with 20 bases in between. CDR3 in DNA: TGCAGTGCTCCCGCGCCCGGACCAGAAGGAAAACTGTTTTTT. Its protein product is CSAPAPGPEGKLFF.

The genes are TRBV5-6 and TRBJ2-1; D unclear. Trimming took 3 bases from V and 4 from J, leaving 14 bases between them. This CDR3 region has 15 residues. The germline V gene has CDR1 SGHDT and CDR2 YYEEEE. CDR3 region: CASSSLGPSYNEQFF. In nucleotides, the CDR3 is TGTGCCAGCAGCTCTCTCGGACCCTCGTACAATGAGCAGTTCTTC.